Here is one TCR beta chain with its context. The study ran its PCR with 60 Vbeta and 13 Jbeta primers. Using immunoSEQ multiplex PCR, the repertoire was profiled, and TCRdb retains in-frame clones only, with some absent. The sample has a few hundred thousand clones; around 82% are singletons. This sample was included in a study of cytomegalovirus exposure and HLA in healthy donors. CDR1 is KGHSH, CDR2 LQKENI, per germline. Germline trimming cut 3 bases from V and 4 bases from J; bases unmatched to any gene: 4. The CDR3 extends over 15 amino acids. The sequenced sample was PBMCs. The chain combines TRBV18 with TRBJ2-7, with TRBD2 matching 12 bases. The clonotype was recovered from a woman in her twenties or thirties in good health and CMV-seronegative. Here the CDR3 DNA reads TGTGCCAGCTCACCCGGACTAGCGGGGATTTACGAGCAGTACTTC. Protein sequence: CASSPGLAGIYEQYF.